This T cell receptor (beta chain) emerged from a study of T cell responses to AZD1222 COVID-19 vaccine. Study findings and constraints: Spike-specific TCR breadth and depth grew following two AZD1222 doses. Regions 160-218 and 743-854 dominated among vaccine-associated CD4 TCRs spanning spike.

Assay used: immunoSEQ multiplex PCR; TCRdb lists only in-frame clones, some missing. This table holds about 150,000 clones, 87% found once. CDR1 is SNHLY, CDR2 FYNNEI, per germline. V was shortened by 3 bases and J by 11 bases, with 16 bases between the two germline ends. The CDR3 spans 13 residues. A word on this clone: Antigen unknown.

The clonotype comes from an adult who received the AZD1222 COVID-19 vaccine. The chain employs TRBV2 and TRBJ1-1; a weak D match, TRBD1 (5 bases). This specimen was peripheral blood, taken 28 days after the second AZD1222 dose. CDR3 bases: TGTGCCAGCAGTGAGGCAGGGCCGGGGATGGCTTTCTTT. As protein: CASSEAGPGMAFF. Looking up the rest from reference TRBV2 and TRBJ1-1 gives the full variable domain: EPEVTQTPSHQVTQMGQEVILRCVPISNHLYFYWYRQILGQKVEFLVSFYNNEISEKSEIFDDQFSVERPDGSNFTLKIRSTKLEDSAMYFCASSEAGPGMAFFGQGTRLTVV.